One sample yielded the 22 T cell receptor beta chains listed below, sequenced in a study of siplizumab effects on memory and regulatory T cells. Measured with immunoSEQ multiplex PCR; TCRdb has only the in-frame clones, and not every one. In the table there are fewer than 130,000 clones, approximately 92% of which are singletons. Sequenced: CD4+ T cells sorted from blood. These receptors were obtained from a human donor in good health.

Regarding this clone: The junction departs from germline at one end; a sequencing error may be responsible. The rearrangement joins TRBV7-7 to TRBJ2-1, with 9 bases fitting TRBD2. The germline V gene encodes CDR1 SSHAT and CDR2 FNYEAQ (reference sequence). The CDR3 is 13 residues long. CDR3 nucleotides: TGTGCTAGCAGCATCCTGACTAGCGGTGAGCAGTTCTTC. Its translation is CASSILTSGEQFF.

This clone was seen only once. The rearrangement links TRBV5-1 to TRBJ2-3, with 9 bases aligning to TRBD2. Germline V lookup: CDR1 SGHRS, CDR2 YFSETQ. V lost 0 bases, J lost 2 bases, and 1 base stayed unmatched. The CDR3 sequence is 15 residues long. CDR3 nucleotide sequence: TGCGCCAGCAGCTTGGGACTAGCGGTCACAGATACGCAGTATTTT. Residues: CASSLGLAVTDTQYF.

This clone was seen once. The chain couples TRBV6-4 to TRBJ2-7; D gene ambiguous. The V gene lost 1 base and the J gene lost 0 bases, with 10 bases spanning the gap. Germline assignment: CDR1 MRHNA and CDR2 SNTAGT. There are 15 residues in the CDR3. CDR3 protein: CASSDWQLDSYEQYF. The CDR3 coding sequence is TGTGCCAGCAGTGACTGGCAGTTAGACTCCTACGAGCAGTACTTC.

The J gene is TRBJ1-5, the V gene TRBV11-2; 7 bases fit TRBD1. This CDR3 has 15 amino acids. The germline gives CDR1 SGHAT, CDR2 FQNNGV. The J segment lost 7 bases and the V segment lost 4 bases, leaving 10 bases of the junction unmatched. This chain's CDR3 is CASSSLTGSGQPQHF. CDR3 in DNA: TGTGCCAGCAGCTCCCTGACAGGGTCGGGACAGCCCCAGCATTTT.

CDR3: CASSYSRQVKKTF. The CDR3 nucleotides read TGTGCCAGCAGTTACTCAAGACAGGTCAAAAAAACCTTC. V is TRBV6-6 and J is TRBJ1-2; perhaps TRBD1 as D (6 bases). The germline V gene has CDR1 MNHNY and CDR2 SVGAGI (reference sequence). CDR3 length equals 13 residues. V was shortened by 0 bases and J by 14 bases, with 16 bases between the two germline ends.

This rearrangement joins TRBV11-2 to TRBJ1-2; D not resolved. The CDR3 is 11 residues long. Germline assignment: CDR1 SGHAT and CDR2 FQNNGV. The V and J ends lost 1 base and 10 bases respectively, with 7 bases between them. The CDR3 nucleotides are TGTGCCAGCAGCTTAGCGGCGCACTACACCTTC. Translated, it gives CASSLAAHYTF.

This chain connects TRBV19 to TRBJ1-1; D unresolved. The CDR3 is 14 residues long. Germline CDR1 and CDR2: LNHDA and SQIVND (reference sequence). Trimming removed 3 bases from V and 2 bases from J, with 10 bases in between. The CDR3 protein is CASSIWAFNTEAFF. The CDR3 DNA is TGTGCCAGTAGTATCTGGGCTTTTAACACTGAAGCTTTCTTT.

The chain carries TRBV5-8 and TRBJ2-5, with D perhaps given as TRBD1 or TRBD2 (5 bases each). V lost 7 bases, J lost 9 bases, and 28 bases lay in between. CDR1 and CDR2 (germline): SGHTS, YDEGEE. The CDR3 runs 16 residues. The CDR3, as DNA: TGTGCCAGCGACCCCCGAACCGAAAACAGGAGAGCGGCCCAGTACTTC. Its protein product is CASDPRTENRRAAQYF.

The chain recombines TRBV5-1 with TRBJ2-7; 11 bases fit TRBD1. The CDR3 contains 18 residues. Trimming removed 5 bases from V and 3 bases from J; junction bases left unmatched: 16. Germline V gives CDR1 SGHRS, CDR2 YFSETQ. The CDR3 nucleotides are TGCGCCAGCAGTTTGCCTCTCTCCGGGACAGGGGGGATCTACGAGCAGTACTTC. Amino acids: CASSLPLSGTGGIYEQYF.

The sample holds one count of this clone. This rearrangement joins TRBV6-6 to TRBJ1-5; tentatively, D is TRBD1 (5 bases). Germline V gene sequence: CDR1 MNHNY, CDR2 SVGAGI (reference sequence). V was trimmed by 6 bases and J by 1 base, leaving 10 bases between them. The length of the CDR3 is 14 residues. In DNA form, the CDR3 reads TGTGCCAGCAGCAGGGTGAAAAGCAATCAGCCCCAGCATTTT. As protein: CASSRVKSNQPQHF.

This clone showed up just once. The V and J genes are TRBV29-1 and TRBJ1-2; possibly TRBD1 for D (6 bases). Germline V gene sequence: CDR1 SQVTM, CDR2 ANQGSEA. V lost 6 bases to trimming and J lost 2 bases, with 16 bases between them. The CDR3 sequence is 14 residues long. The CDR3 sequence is CSVGSGTINYGYTF. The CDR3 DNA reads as TGCAGCGTGGGGTCCGGGACAATCAACTATGGCTACACCTTC.

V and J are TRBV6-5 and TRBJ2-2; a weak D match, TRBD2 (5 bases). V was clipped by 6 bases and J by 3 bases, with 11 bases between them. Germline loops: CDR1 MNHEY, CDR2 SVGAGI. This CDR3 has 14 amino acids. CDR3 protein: CASSPDSYTGELFF. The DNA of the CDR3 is TGTGCCAGCAGCCCGGACTCCTACACCGGGGAGCTGTTTTTT.

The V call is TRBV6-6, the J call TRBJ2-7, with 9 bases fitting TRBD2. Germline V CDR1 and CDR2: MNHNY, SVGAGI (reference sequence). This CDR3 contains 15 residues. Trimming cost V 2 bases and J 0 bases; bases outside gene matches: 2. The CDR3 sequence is CASSYQAGGSYEQYF. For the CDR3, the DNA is TGTGCCAGCAGTTACCAAGCGGGAGGCTCCTACGAGCAGTACTTC.

CDR3 coding DNA: TGTGCCAGTAGTACGAGCGGGGGGGCTCGAGAGACCCAGTACTTC. Translating it yields CASSTSGGARETQYF. The chain uses TRBV19 and TRBJ2-5, with 10 bases matching TRBD2. CDR3 length: 15 residues. Losses at the gene ends were 4 bases for V and 4 bases for J; bases not matched to a gene: 6. CDR1 is LNHDA, CDR2 SQIVND, per germline (reference sequence).

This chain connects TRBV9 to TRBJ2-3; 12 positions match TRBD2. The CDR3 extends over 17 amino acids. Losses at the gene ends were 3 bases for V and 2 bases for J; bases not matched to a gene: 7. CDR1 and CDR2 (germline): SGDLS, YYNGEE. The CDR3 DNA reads TGTGCCAGCAGCGGAACCGGACTAGCGGGGAACACAGATACGCAGTATTTT. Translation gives CASSGTGLAGNTDTQYF.

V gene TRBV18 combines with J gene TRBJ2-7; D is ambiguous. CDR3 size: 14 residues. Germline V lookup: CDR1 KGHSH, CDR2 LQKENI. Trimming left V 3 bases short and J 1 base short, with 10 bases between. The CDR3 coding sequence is TGTGCCAGCTCACCCCTGGCCGGTTCCTACGAGCAGTACTTC. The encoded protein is CASSPLAGSYEQYF.

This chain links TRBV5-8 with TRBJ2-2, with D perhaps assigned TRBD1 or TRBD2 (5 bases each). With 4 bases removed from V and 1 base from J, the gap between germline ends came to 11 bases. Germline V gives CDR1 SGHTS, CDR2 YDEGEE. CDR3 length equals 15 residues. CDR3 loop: CASSKGTGNTGELFF. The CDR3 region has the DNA TGTGCCAGCAGCAAAGGGACGGGGAACACCGGGGAGCTGTTTTTT.

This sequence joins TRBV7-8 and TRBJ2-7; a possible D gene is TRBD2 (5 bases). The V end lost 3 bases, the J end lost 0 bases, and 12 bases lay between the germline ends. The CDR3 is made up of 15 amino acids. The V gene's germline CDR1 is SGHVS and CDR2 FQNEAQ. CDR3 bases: TGTGCCAGCAGCTTGGAGCGGCAACGCTCCTACGAGCAGTACTTC. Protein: CASSLERQRSYEQYF.

This chain's CDR3 is CASSLGRTNTEAFF. Here the CDR3 DNA reads TGTGCCAGCAGTTTGGGGAGGACGAACACTGAAGCTTTCTTT. The V gene is TRBV27, the J gene TRBJ1-1; D remains unclear. From germline, CDR1 is MNHEY and CDR2 SMNVEV (reference sequence). This CDR3 contains 14 residues. The ends were cut back, 3 bases at V and 1 base at J, with 9 bases in the middle.

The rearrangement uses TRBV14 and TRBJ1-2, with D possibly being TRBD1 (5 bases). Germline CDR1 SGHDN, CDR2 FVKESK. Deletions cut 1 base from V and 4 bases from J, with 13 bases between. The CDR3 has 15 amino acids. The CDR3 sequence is CASSQVGGSRYGYTF. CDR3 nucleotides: TGTGCCAGCAGCCAAGTGGGGGGATCCCGCTATGGCTACACCTTC. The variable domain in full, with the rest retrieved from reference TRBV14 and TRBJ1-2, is EAGVTQFPSHSVIEKGQTVTLRCDPISGHDNLYWYRRVMGKEIKFLLHFVKESKQDESGMPNNRFLAERTGGTYSTLKVQPAELEDSGVYFCASSQVGGSRYGYTFGSGTRLTVV.

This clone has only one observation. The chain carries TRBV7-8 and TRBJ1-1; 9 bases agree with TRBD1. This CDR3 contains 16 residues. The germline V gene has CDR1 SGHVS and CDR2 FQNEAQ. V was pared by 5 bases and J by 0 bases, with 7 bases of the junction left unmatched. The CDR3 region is CASSRDRDPMNTEAFF. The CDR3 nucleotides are TGTGCCAGCAGCCGGGACAGGGACCCAATGAACACTGAAGCTTTCTTT.

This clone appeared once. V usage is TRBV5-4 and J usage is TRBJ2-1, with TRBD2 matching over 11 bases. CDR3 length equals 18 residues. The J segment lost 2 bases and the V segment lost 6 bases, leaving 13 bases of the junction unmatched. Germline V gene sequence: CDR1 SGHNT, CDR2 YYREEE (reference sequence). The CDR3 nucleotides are TGTGCCAGCACCCGAGGGGTAGCGGGGGGGCATACCTACAATGAGCAGTTCTTC. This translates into CASTRGVAGGHTYNEQFF.